The clone carrying this TCR beta chain was counted ten times or more. What it recognizes is unknown. This specimen belongs to a study of T cells in Graves' hyperthyroidism and ophthalmopathy. Study conclusions and caveats: Ophthalmopathy was predicted by the model a median of approximately six months ahead of onset.

Graves' hyperthyroidism is called stable when ophthalmopathy does not progress within 18 months. V was pared by 5 bases and J by 0 bases, with 8 bases of the junction left unmatched. The CDR3 is 16 amino acids. Per the germline V gene, CDR1 is DFQATT and CDR2 is SNEGSKA (reference sequence). RNA transcripts provided the source from which TCR beta CDR3 regions were amplified. The HTBI set primed first-round TCR CDR3 RT-PCR. Via MiXCR, TCRdb re-called the multiplex PCR reads, giving one row per CDR3 protein. The sample contains around 340,000 distinct CDR3 sequences, approximately 14% of which appear only once.

The sample consisted of blood. This clonotype originated in a woman aged 25 to 39 with Graves' hyperthyroidism. V gene TRBV20-1 combines with J gene TRBJ2-1; 9 nucleotides line up with TRBD2. The CDR3 loop is CSAQLTSGTSYNEQFF. The CDR3 DNA reads as TGCAGTGCTCAATTGACTAGCGGTACCTCCTACAATGAGCAGTTCTTC.